The rows below give T cell receptor beta chains drawn from one sample of a study of control samples from healthy donors and cancer patients. Generated by immunoSEQ multiplex PCR, the TCRdb table keeps only in-frame clones and is missing some. The table lists a few hundred thousand clones, 90% of them singletons, with 5.5% to 7.5% in the top ten. Sequences were obtained from PBMCs. These receptors all come from a man between 40 and 49 years old with head and neck cancer. The CDR3 runs from the conserved cysteine through the conserved F or W. D genes are given only for firm matches. Size is stated for part of the rows, as once, few or many counts, or as a class when the clone is expanded.

J gene	V gene	D gene	clone size	CDR3 protein	CDR3 DNA
TRBJ1-2	TRBV7-2	NA	NA	CASSVFRGYTF	TGTGCCAGCAGCGTTTTCCGCGGCTACACCTTC
TRBJ1-6	TRBV23-1	TRBD1	NA	CASSQSSGDRVSPLHF	TGCGCCAGCAGTCAATCTAGTGGGGACAGGGTTTCACCCCTCCACTTT
TRBJ1-3	TRBV28	TRBD1	NA	CASSLDRGAGNTIYF	TGTGCCAGCAGTTTGGACAGGGGAGCTGGAAACACCATATATTTT
TRBJ2-5	TRBV5-1	TRBD2	NA	CASSPEAGVETQYF	TGCGCCAGCAGCCCGGAGGCGGGAGTAGAGACCCAGTACTTC
TRBJ1-6	TRBV5-3	NA	once	CARSFSGPGPLHF	TGTGCCAGAAGTTTTAGCGGCCCCGGGCCCCTCCACTTT
TRBJ1-1	TRBV6-1	NA	NA	CASSEDRPGLTEAFF	TGTGCCAGCAGTGAAGACAGGCCGGGCCTGACTGAAGCTTTCTTT
TRBJ2-3	TRBV20-1	TRBD2	NA	CSASPIAGGPTDTQYF	TGCAGTGCTAGTCCCATAGCGGGAGGGCCCACAGATACGCAGTATTTT
TRBJ1-1	TRBV7-8	NA	NA	CASSFSTVLEAFF	TGTGCCAGCAGCTTTTCGACAGTTTTAGAAGCTTTCTTT
TRBJ1-2	TRBV4-2	NA	once	CASSQEGGYGYTF	TGTGCCAGCAGCCAAGAAGGGGGATATGGCTACACCTTC
TRBJ2-7	TRBV4-2	NA	once	CASSQDGYRGYEQYF	TGTGCCAGCAGCCAAGACGGGTACAGAGGCTACGAGCAGTACTTC
TRBJ1-2	TRBV30	NA	NA	CAQLEGSYGGYTF	TGTGCCCAACTGGAGGGGTCCTACGGTGGCTACACCTTC
TRBJ2-7	TRBV20-1	NA	NA	CSASDIRQAVEDEQYF	TGCAGTGCTAGTGACATACGACAGGCTGTCGAGGACGAGCAGTACTTC
TRBJ1-5	TRBV2	TRBD1	NA	CASSLDRGGNQPQHF	TGTGCCAGCAGTTTAGACAGGGGCGGCAATCAGCCCCAGCATTTT
TRBJ2-1	TRBV19	TRBD1	NA	CASSIGQGGFGEQFF	TGTGCCAGTAGTATTGGACAGGGGGGCTTTGGTGAGCAGTTCTTC
TRBJ1-6	TRBV7-2	NA	NA	CASSLQGGNSPLHF	TGTGCCAGCAGCTTACAGGGAGGTAATTCACCCCTCCACTTT
TRBJ1-5	TRBV7-2	NA	NA	CASSLYGSNQPQHF	TGTGCCAGCAGCTTATATGGAAGCAATCAGCCCCAGCATTTT
TRBJ1-1	TRBV6-5	NA	NA	CASSYGLGLNTEAFF	TGTGCCAGCAGTTACGGTTTAGGGCTGAACACTGAAGCTTTCTTT
TRBJ1-2	TRBV7-2	NA	NA	CASSSYRVNYGYTF	TGTGCCAGCAGCTCATACAGGGTGAACTATGGCTACACCTTC
TRBJ2-7	TRBV29-1	NA	NA	CSVEAPRAGFYEQYF	TGCAGCGTTGAAGCACCCCGGGCAGGGTTTTACGAGCAGTACTTC
TRBJ1-1	TRBV6-5	TRBD1	once	CASSYSTGDTEAFF	TGTGCCAGCAGTTACTCGACAGGGGATACTGAAGCTTTCTTT
TRBJ1-2	TRBV19	NA	NA	CASSIVTGRVGGYTF	TGTGCCAGTAGTATAGTGACGGGGAGAGTTGGTGGCTACACCTTC
TRBJ2-7	TRBV7-9	NA	NA	CASSPGVNRYF	TGTGCCAGCAGCCCGGGGGTCAACAGGTACTTC
TRBJ2-1	TRBV6-2/TRBV6-3	NA	once	CASSYGLASLVDEQFF	TGTGCCAGCAGTTACGGTTTGGCTAGTTTGGTCGATGAGCAGTTCTTC